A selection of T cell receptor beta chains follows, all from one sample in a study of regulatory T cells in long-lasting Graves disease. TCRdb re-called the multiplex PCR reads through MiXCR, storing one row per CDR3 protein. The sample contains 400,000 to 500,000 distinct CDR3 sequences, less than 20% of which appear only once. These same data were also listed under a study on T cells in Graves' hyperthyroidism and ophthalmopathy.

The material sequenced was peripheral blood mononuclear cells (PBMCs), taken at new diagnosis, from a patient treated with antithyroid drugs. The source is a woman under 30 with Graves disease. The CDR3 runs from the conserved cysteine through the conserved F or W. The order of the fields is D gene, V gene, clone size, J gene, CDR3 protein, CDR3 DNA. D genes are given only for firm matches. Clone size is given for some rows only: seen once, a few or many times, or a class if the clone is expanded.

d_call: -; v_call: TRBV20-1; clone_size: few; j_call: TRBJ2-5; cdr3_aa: CSASPLIETQYF; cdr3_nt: TGCAGTGCTAGCCCACTAATTGAGACCCAGTACTTC
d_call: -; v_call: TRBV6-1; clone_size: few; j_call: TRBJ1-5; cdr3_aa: CASSTRTNQPQHF; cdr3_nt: TGTGCCAGCAGTACCCGTACGAATCAGCCCCAGCATTTT
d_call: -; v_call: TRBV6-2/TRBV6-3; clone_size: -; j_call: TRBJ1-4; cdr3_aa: CASSYYTRVGEVKLFF; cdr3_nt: TGTGCCAGCAGTTACTATACCAGGGTTGGGGAGGTAAAACTGTTTTTT
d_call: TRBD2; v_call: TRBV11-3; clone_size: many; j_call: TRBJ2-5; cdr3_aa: CASSQGLAGGPYQETQYF; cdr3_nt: TGTGCCAGCAGCCAAGGACTAGCGGGAGGCCCATACCAAGAGACCCAGTACTTC
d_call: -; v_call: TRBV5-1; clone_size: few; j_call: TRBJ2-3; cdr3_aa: CASSLEGTTDTQYF; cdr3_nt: TGCGCCAGCAGCTTGGAGGGAACCACAGATACGCAGTATTTT
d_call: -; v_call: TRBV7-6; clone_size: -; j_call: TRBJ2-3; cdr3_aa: CASSLGAGTTSTDTQYF; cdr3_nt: TGTGCCAGTTCCCTCGGGGCGGGAACCACTAGCACAGATACGCAGTATTTT
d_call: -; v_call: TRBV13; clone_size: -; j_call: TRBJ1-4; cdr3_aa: CASSPRRASSTDEKLFF; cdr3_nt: TGTGCCAGCAGCCCCCGAAGGGCTTCCTCCACTGATGAAAAACTGTTTTTT
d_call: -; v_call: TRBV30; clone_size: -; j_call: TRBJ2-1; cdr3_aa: CAWSVLGPSEQFF; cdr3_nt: TGTGCCTGGAGTGTACTTGGCCCTTCGGAGCAGTTCTTC
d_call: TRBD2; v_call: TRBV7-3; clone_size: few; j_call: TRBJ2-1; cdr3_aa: CASSAGGAGETSYLYNEQFF; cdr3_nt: TGTGCCAGCAGCGCGGGGGGGGCGGGAGAGACCTCGTACCTCTACAATGAGCAGTTCTTC
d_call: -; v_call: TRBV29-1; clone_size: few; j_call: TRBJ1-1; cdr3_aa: CSGGGNTEAFF; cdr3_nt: TGCAGCGGAGGGGGTAACACTGAAGCTTTCTTT
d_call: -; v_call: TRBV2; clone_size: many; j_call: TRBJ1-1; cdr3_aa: CASSDPRGAIEAFF; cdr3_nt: TGTGCCAGCAGTGACCCGAGGGGGGCGATCGAAGCTTTCTTT
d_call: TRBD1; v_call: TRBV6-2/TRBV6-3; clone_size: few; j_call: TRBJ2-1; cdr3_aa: CASSYSQGVKNEQFF; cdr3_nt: TGTGCCAGCAGTTACTCCCAGGGGGTTAAGAATGAGCAGTTCTTC
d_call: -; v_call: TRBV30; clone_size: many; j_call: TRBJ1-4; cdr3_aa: CAWSRGEKLFF; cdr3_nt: TGTGCCTGGTCAAGGGGGGAAAAACTGTTTTTT
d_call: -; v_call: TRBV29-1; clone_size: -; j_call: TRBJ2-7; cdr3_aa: CSVVGGGVYEQYF; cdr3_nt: TGCAGCGTTGTAGGAGGGGGCGTTTACGAGCAGTACTTC
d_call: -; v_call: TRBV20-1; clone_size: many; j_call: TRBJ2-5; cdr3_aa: CRGTPGHLQETQYF; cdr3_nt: TGCAGAGGGACGCCGGGACACCTACAAGAGACCCAGTACTTC
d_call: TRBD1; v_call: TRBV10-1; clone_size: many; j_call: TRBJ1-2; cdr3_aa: CASSDPTGGEGYTF; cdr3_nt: TGCGCCAGCAGTGATCCGACAGGGGGCGAGGGCTACACCTTC
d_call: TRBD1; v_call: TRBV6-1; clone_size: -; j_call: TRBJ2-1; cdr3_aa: CASSDTGALYNEQFF; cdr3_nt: TGTGCCAGCAGTGACACAGGGGCCCTTTACAATGAGCAGTTCTTC
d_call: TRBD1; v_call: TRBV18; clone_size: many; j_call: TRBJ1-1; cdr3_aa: CASSPGTDRSGTEAFF; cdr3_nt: TGTGCCAGCTCACCAGGGACAGACCGTTCAGGGACTGAAGCTTTCTTT
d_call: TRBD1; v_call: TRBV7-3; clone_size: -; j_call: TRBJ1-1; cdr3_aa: CASSPGQGRMNTEAFF; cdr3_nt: TGTGCCAGCAGCCCCGGACAGGGACGAATGAACACTGAAGCTTTCTTT
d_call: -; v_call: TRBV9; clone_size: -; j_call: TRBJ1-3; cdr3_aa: CASSVGSLTRVSGNTIYF; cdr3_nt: TGTGCCAGCAGCGTAGGGTCCCTCACCAGGGTCTCTGGAAACACCATATATTTT
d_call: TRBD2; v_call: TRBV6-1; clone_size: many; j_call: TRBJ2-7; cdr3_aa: CASRNGGNYEQYF; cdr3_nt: TGTGCCAGCAGAAACGGGGGGAACTACGAGCAGTACTTC
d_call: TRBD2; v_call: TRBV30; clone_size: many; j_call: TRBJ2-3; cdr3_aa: CAWTVGRTDTQYF; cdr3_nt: TGTGCCTGGACGGTCGGGAGGACAGATACGCAGTATTTT
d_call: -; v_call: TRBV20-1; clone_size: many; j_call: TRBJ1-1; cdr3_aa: CSARVLGAGTEAFF; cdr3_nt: TGCAGTGCTAGGGTGTTGGGGGCAGGGACTGAAGCTTTCTTT
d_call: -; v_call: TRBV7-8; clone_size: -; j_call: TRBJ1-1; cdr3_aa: CASSSHGTTLNTEAFF; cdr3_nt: TGTGCCAGCAGCTCCCACGGGACAACACTGAACACTGAAGCTTTCTTT
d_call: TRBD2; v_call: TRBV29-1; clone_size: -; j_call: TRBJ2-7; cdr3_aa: CSVRGDRTYEQYF; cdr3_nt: TGCAGCGTTCGGGGGGACCGTACCTACGAGCAGTACTTC
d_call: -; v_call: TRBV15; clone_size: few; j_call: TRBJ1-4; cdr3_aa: CATSRDRGDEKLFF; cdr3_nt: TGTGCCACCAGCAGAGACAGGGGAGATGAAAAACTGTTTTTT
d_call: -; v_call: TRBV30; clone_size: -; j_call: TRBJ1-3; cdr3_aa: CAWSQTDGNTIYF; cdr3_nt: TGTGCCTGGAGCCAGACAGACGGAAACACCATATATTTT
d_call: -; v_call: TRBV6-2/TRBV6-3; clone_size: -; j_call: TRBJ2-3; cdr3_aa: CASRLPSLVQRTDTQYF; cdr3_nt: TGTGCCAGCAGGCTACCCTCACTAGTCCAACGCACAGATACGCAGTATTTT
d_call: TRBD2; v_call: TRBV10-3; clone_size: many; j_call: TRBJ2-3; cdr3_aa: CAISEWTSGITNTDTQYF; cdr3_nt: TGTGCCATCAGTGAATGGACTAGCGGGATTACTAACACAGATACGCAGTATTTT
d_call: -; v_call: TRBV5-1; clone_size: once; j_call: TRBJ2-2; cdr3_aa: CASSTPTLGYTGELFF; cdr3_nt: TGCGCCAGCAGCACCCCCACCCTCGGATACACCGGGGAGCTGTTTTTT
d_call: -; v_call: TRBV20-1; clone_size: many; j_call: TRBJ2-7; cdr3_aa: CSATTSNEQYF; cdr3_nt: TGCAGTGCTACTACTAGCAACGAGCAGTACTTC
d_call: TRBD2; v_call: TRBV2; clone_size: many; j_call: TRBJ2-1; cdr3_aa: CASSDPLAGVYNEQFF; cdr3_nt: TGTGCCAGCAGTGATCCGCTAGCGGGAGTCTACAATGAGCAGTTCTTC
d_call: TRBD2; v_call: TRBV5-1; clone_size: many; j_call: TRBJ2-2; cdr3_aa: CASSLASGSANTGELFF; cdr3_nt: TGCGCCAGCAGCTTGGCCAGCGGGAGTGCGAACACCGGGGAGCTGTTTTTT
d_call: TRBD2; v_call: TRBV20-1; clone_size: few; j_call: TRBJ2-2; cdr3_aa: CSAKTSGRYTGELFF; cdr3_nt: TGCAGTGCTAAAACTAGCGGGAGGTACACCGGGGAGCTGTTTTTT
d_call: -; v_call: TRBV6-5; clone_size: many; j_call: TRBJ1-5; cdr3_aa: CASSYEGWRTSNQPQHF; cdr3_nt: TGTGCCAGCAGTTACGAGGGGTGGCGGACAAGCAATCAGCCCCAGCATTTT
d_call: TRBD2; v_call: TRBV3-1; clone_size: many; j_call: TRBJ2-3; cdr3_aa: CASSRRLAGALTDTQYF; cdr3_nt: TGTGCCAGCAGCCGTCGACTAGCGGGGGCCCTCACAGATACGCAGTATTTT
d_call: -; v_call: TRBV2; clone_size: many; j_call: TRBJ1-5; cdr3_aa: CASSNPDSFNQPQHF; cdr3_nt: TGTGCCAGCAGTAATCCTGACAGCTTCAATCAGCCCCAGCATTTT
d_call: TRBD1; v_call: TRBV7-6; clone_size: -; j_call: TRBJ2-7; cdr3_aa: CASSLAGGPHPLSYEQYF; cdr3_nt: TGTGCCAGCAGCCTCGCAGGGGGCCCCCATCCCCTGTCCTACGAGCAGTACTTC
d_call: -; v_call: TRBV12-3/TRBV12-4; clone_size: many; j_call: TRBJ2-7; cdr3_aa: CASSDRPYEQYF; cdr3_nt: TGTGCCAGCAGTGACAGACCCTACGAGCAGTACTTC
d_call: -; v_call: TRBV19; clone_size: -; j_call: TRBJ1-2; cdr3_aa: CASTRSGEGNYGYTF; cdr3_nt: TGTGCCAGTACCCGCTCAGGGGAGGGCAACTATGGCTACACCTTC
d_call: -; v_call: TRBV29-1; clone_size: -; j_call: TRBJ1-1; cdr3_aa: CSVVPAYMNTEAFF; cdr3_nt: TGCAGCGTTGTCCCCGCGTACATGAACACTGAAGCTTTCTTT
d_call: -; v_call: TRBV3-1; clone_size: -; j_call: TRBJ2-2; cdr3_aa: CASSRTGTKNTGELFF; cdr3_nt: TGTGCCAGCAGCCGAACCGGGACAAAGAACACCGGGGAGCTGTTTTTT
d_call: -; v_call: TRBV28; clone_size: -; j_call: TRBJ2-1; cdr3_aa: CASRSQKSLANEQFF; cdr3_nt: TGTGCCAGCAGATCCCAGAAGAGTTTAGCGAATGAGCAGTTCTTC